This T cell receptor (beta chain) appears in the sequencing data of a study of beta chain features in type 1 diabetes. cDNA synthesis used the whole RNA isolate, giving expressed TCRB sequences. TCRdb's copy holds only in-frame clones and misses some; the assay was immunoSEQ multiplex PCR. The profile shows about 710,000 clones, 11% to 15% of them singletons. As concerns this clone: What it binds is unknown.

Whole-study findings and limits: Shortening of TCRB CDR3s, moderate but significant, appeared in all four CD4+ subsets of Type 1 diabetes patients.

The sequencing sample was made of naive CD4+ T cells from blood. This sequence was found in a man aged 18 to 35 with type 1 diabetes.

For the CDR3, the DNA is TGTGCCAGCAGTTCCGACAGGGCCCGAGAGACCCAGTACTTC. This codes for CASSSDRARETQYF. This chain joins TRBV25-1 and TRBJ2-5, with 7 nucleotides matching TRBD1. CDR1 is MGHDK, CDR2 SYGVNS, per germline. V lost 5 bases, J lost 4 bases, and 7 bases stayed unmatched. CDR3 length: 14 residues.